These 27 T cell receptor beta chains were sequenced from one sample in a study of cytomegalovirus exposure and HLA in healthy donors. In the PCR, 60 Vbeta and 13 Jbeta primers were used. Data came from immunoSEQ multiplex PCR; TCRdb stores just in-frame clones and leaves some out. Here the sample spans roughly 200,000 clones, around 75% being singletons. Sequencing was carried out using PBMCs. These receptors came from a male donor in good health and CMV-seronegative.

This chain connects TRBV6-5 to TRBJ1-3; unclear D gene. The germline CDR1 and CDR2 sequences are MNHEY and SVGAGI. This CDR3 contains 15 residues. Between the trimmed V and J ends, which lost 2 bases and 0 bases, there was a span of 8 bases. CDR3 residues: CASSYTPSSGNTIYF. The DNA of the CDR3 is TGTGCCAGCAGTTACACGCCGAGCTCTGGAAACACCATATATTTT.

This sequence joins TRBV4-1 and TRBJ2-5; D perhaps matches TRBD2 (7 bases). Trimming removed 4 bases from V and 5 bases from J, with 11 bases in between. This CDR3 has 13 amino acids. Germline V gives CDR1 MGHRA, CDR2 YSYEKL. CDR3 bases: TGCGCCAGCAGCCCCAGGGGAGGGGAGACCCAGTACTTC. The encoded protein is CASSPRGGETQYF.

The chain links TRBV6-5 to TRBJ2-7, with a possible D match to TRBD1 (5 bases). This CDR3 region has 12 residues. V lost 6 bases and J 2 bases, leaving 8 bases between the germline ends. The V gene's germline CDR1 is MNHEY and CDR2 SVGAGI. CDR3 in amino acids: CASRDTTYEQYF. In DNA form, the CDR3 reads TGTGCCAGCAGGGACACCACCTACGAGCAGTACTTC.

The gene calls are TRBV6-6 and TRBJ2-7, with D unclear. This CDR3 contains 16 residues. The V and J ends lost 0 bases and 0 bases respectively, with 12 bases between them. Germline loops: CDR1 MNHNY, CDR2 SVGAGI (reference sequence). The CDR3 region is CASSYSFSGISYEQYF. DNA for the CDR3: TGTGCCAGCAGTTACTCATTTAGTGGTATCTCCTACGAGCAGTACTTC.

The chain couples TRBV9 to TRBJ1-4, with D unclear. The CDR3 totals 15 residues. Trimming removed 4 bases at V and 4 bases at J, with 14 bases between. Per the germline V gene, CDR1 is SGDLS and CDR2 is YYNGEE. The CDR3 bases are TGTGCCAGCAGCCTCAGGCCGGGAGATAATGAAAAACTGTTTTTT. Its translation: CASSLRPGDNEKLFF.

V usage is TRBV10-2 and J usage is TRBJ1-6, with unresolved D. V was shortened by 8 bases and J by 7 bases, with 21 bases between the two germline ends. CDR1 is WSHSY, CDR2 SAAADI, per germline. CDR3 length: 16 amino acids. In DNA form, the CDR3 reads TGCGCCAGCGGGGAGGGAGTTAGGAGAAGGAATTCACCCCTCCACTTT. Translating gives CASGEGVRRRNSPLHF.

The chain uses TRBV7-9 and TRBJ2-2, with D uncertain. V gave up 6 bases and J gave up 4 bases, with 12 bases separating them. The CDR3 spans 14 residues. Germline CDR1 and CDR2: SEHNR and FQNEAQ (reference sequence). CDR3 amino acids: CASREGRGTGELFF. The CDR3 nucleotides are TGTGCCAGCAGAGAAGGAAGAGGCACCGGGGAGCTGTTTTTT.

A remark on this clone: This same CDR3 is encoded by further DNA sequences in the sample. V usage is TRBV11-2 and J usage is TRBJ2-1, with TRBD2 matching over 9 bases. CDR3 length: 15 amino acids. Germline CDR1 reads SGHAT; CDR2 reads FQNNGV. The ends lost 2 bases at V and 4 bases at J; junction bases unmatched: 3. This chain's CDR3 is CASSLLAGAYNEQFF. The CDR3 region has the DNA TGTGCCAGCAGCTTATTAGCGGGAGCTTACAATGAGCAGTTCTTC.

CDR3 DNA sequence: TGTGCCACCAGCAGAGTACGGAGACAGGGGACGCCGGAGACCCAGTACTTC. Translated, it gives CATSRVRRQGTPETQYF. The rearrangement uses TRBV15 and TRBJ2-5, with 8 nucleotides matching TRBD1. The CDR3 has 17 residues. After removal of 1 base from V and 5 bases from J, the junction contained 12 bases not matched to a gene. In germline, CDR1 is LNHNV, CDR2 YYDKDF (reference sequence).

This chain links TRBV14 with TRBJ1-2; no reliable D call. Trimming removed 1 base from V and 2 bases from J, with 11 bases in between. Per the germline V gene, CDR1 is SGHDN and CDR2 is FVKESK. This CDR3 region has 15 residues. As DNA, the CDR3 is TGTGCCAGCAGCCAAGTCACTCCGACAAACTATGGCTACACCTTC. Protein product: CASSQVTPTNYGYTF.

The chain uses TRBV11-1 and TRBJ2-2; 7 nucleotides match TRBD1. Per germline, CDR1 SGHAT and CDR2 FQDESV (reference sequence). Trimming cost V 4 bases and J 0 bases; bases outside gene matches: 5. This CDR3 contains 16 residues. CDR3 nucleotides: TGTGCCAGCAGCTGGGGACAGCCCGCGAACACCGGGGAGCTGTTTTTT. Translation: CASSWGQPANTGELFF.

This sequence joins TRBV27 and TRBJ2-7, with 8 bases aligning to TRBD1. Per the germline V gene, CDR1 is MNHEY and CDR2 is SMNVEV (reference sequence). This CDR3 contains 15 residues. V was pared by 3 bases and J by 6 bases, with 10 bases of the junction left unmatched. The CDR3 nucleotides read TGTGCCAGCAGTTTCCAGGACAGGGTTTCCAGCGAGCAGTACTTC. The encoded protein is CASSFQDRVSSEQYF.

CDR3 bases: TGTGCCAGCAGCTTAGGTGAGACGGCGGTAAAACTGTTTTTT. Amino acids: CASSLGETAVKLFF. This chain uses TRBV11-2 with TRBJ1-4, with D unresolved. The ends were cut back, 1 base at V and 10 bases at J, with 13 bases in the middle. From germline, CDR1 is SGHAT and CDR2 FQNNGV. The CDR3 contains 14 residues. Based on the CDR3 plus reference TRBV11-2 and TRBJ1-4, the full variable domain is EAGVAQSPRYKIIEKRQSVAFWCNPISGHATLYWYQQILGQGPKLLIQFQNNGVVDDSQLPKDRFSAERLKGVDSTLKIQPAKLEDSAVYLCASSLGETAVKLFFGSGTQLSVL.

The chain joins TRBV6-1 to TRBJ2-7; 11 nucleotides match TRBD2. Germline values: CDR1 MNHNS, CDR2 SASEGT. CDR3 length: 15 residues. V shed 5 bases and J 1 base; nucleotides not matched to a gene: 4. CDR3 residues: CASSLTSGASYEQYF. The CDR3 DNA is TGTGCCAGCAGTCTGACTAGCGGGGCTTCCTACGAGCAGTACTTC.

The gene calls are TRBV5-1 and TRBJ1-5, with D maybe TRBD1 (6 bases). Trimming stripped 4 bases from V and 5 bases from J, with 16 bases between. The CDR3 is 15 residues long. Per the germline V gene, CDR1 is SGHRS and CDR2 is YFSETQ. The CDR3 DNA reads TGCGCCAGCAGCCTACAGGGCTATGAATATCAGCCCCAGCATTTT. Amino acid sequence: CASSLQGYEYQPQHF.

This clone has a single count. The CDR3: CASSETGENYEQYF. CDR3 sequence (DNA): TGTGCCAGCAGCGAGACGGGGGAGAACTACGAGCAGTACTTC. The V and J genes are TRBV27 and TRBJ2-7; TRBD2 might be the D (6 bases). CDR3 length: 14 residues. CDR1 is MNHEY, CDR2 SMNVEV, per germline (reference sequence). V lost 6 bases and J 3 bases, leaving 15 bases between the germline ends.

The chain carries TRBV11-2 and TRBJ1-2; 7 nucleotides align to TRBD1. CDR3 length: 16 residues. The trim removed 5 bases at V and 8 bases at J, leaving 17 bases unmatched. Germline V gives CDR1 SGHAT, CDR2 FQNNGV. This chain's CDR3 is CASSAPWDSARRGYTF. The CDR3 nucleotides read TGTGCCAGCAGCGCTCCGTGGGACAGCGCCCGTCGGGGCTACACCTTC.

The chain uses TRBV29-1 and TRBJ1-3; weak D call: TRBD1 (5 bases). The ends were cut back, 5 bases at V and 0 bases at J, with 11 bases in the middle. This CDR3 contains 14 residues. Per the germline V gene, CDR1 is SQVTM and CDR2 is ANQGSEA. CDR3 in DNA: TGCAGCGTTATGGGACTCCACTCTGGAAACACCATATATTTT. Encoded protein: CSVMGLHSGNTIYF.

The chain combines TRBV27 with TRBJ1-1, with D perhaps TRBD1 (6 bases). This CDR3 region has 13 residues. The germline V gene has CDR1 MNHEY and CDR2 SMNVEV (reference sequence). V gave up 6 bases and J gave up 2 bases, with 10 bases separating them. The CDR3 is CASRLGTNTEAFF. The CDR3 region has the DNA TGTGCCAGCAGACTCGGGACAAACACTGAAGCTTTCTTT.

J is TRBJ2-7 and V is TRBV6-5, with 9 bases identical to TRBD1. The CDR3 contains 12 residues. Germline V gene sequence: CDR1 MNHEY, CDR2 SVGAGI. The V gene end was trimmed by 5 bases and the J gene end by 9 bases; junction bases not matched to a gene: 5. The CDR3 region has the DNA TGTGCCAGCAGTCCCGGACAGGGGAGGCAGTACTTC. This sequence encodes CASSPGQGRQYF.

This clone appeared a few times. The chain recombines TRBV28 with TRBJ2-1; 14 nucleotides agree with TRBD2. Trimming cost V 6 bases and J 5 bases; bases outside gene matches: 6. This CDR3 has 16 amino acids. CDR1 and CDR2 from the germline V gene are MDHEN and SYDVKM. The CDR3 protein is CASSSGGLAGDNEQFF. The CDR3, as DNA: TGTGCCAGCAGCTCAGGGGGACTAGCGGGAGACAATGAGCAGTTCTTC.

This clone was detected only a few times. The V and J genes are TRBV2 and TRBJ2-6, with TRBD1 matching over 8 bases. Unmatched junction bases numbered 1, after V lost 4 bases and J lost 5 bases. Germline assignment: CDR1 SNHLY and CDR2 FYNNEI. This CDR3 comprises 14 residues. CDR3: CASSGQGRANVLTF. DNA of the CDR3: TGTGCCAGCAGTGGACAGGGGAGGGCCAACGTCCTGACTTTC.

The chain uses TRBV5-5 and TRBJ1-2, with 8 positions matching TRBD1. This CDR3 is built from 14 residues. The junction had 8 bases not matched to a gene; V was cut back by 2 bases and J by 8 bases. The germline CDR1 and CDR2 sequences are SGHKS and YYEKEE (reference sequence). The CDR3 protein is CASSLGQGGWGYTF. CDR3 in DNA: TGTGCCAGCAGCTTAGGACAGGGTGGTTGGGGCTACACCTTC.

The gene calls are TRBV7-9 and TRBJ2-7; D is perhaps TRBD2 (6 bases). V dropped 10 bases and J dropped 1 base, with 8 bases sitting between them. CDR3 length: 11 residues. Germline V gene sequence: CDR1 SEHNR, CDR2 FQNEAQ (reference sequence). In DNA, the CDR3 is TGTGCCACTAGCGTTTCCTACGAGCAGTACTTC. Translating it yields CATSVSYEQYF.

The J gene is TRBJ2-1, the V gene TRBV6-1; the match to TRBD2 covers 7 bases. J lost 6 bases, V lost 0 bases, and 5 bases had no gene match. Germline CDR1 and CDR2: MNHNS and SASEGT. This CDR3 spans 15 amino acids. The CDR3 protein is CASSEAAGPGNEQFF. The CDR3, as DNA: TGTGCCAGCAGTGAAGCAGCGGGACCGGGCAATGAGCAGTTCTTC.

This clone was counted once. The chain has TRBV4-2 and TRBJ1-2; D is uncertain. The CDR3 runs 15 residues. Deletions cut 0 bases from V and 7 bases from J, with 15 bases between. Germline-derived CDR1 and CDR2 are LGHNA and YNFKEQ. The CDR3 region is CASSQDSPTYRGYTF. The CDR3 nucleotides are TGTGCCAGCAGCCAAGATTCACCAACCTATCGTGGCTACACCTTC.

The chain is built from TRBV25-1 and TRBJ1-2, with 10 bases fitting TRBD1. Germline V lookup: CDR1 MGHDK, CDR2 SYGVNS. This CDR3 comprises 16 residues. V trimming: 3 bases; J trimming: 4 bases; junction bases outside the gene matches: 8. The CDR3 coding sequence is TGTGCCAGCAGTGACTCTCGGACAGGGGGATCCTATGGCTACACCTTC. Encoded protein: CASSDSRTGGSYGYTF.